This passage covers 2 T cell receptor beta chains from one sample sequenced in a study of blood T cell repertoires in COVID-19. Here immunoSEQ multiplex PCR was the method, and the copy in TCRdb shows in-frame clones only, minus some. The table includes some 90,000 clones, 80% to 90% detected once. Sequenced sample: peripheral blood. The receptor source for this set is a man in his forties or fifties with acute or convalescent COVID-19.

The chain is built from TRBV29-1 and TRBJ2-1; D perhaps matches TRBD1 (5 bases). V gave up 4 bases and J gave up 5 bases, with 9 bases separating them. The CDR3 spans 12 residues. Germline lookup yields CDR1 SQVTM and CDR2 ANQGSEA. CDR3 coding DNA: TGCAGCGTTGGGACAAGAAACAATGAGCAGTTCTTC. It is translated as CSVGTRNNEQFF.

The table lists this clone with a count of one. CDR3 DNA sequence: TGCGCCAGCAGCTTTCTTCCCGGGACAACAAACATGAACACTGAAGCTTTCTTT. It specifies CASSFLPGTTNMNTEAFF. The gene calls are TRBV5-1 and TRBJ1-1, with D possibly matching TRBD1 (6 bases). The V gene lost 2 bases and the J gene lost 0 bases, with 20 bases spanning the gap. The CDR3 has 18 amino acids. Germline V gives CDR1 SGHRS, CDR2 YFSETQ.